This T cell receptor beta chain appears in the sequencing data of a study of T-cell memory formation after mild COVID-19. Overall study: The study found TCR clusters largely donor specific.

This clonotype was found many times. In TCRdb, the 5' RACE reads were re-called with MiXCR into one record per CDR3 protein. The table records a few hundred thousand distinct CDR3 sequences, about 16% of them present only once. CDR3 size: 14 residues. The ends were cut back, 5 bases at V and 4 bases at J, with 14 bases in the middle. The germline gives CDR1 DFQATT, CDR2 SNEGSKA (reference sequence). This TCR derives from a man aged 18 to 35 who had mild COVID-19 (a few samples of this study predate the infection). Cell type and time point are not known. Sequenced: PBMCs or a T cell subset sorted from them (not recorded which). V is TRBV20-1 and J is TRBJ2-2; tentative D call: TRBD1 (6 bases). CDR3 sequence: CSAPRGGRTGELFF. DNA of the CDR3: TGCAGTGCTCCAAGAGGGGGTCGCACCGGGGAGCTGTTTTTT.